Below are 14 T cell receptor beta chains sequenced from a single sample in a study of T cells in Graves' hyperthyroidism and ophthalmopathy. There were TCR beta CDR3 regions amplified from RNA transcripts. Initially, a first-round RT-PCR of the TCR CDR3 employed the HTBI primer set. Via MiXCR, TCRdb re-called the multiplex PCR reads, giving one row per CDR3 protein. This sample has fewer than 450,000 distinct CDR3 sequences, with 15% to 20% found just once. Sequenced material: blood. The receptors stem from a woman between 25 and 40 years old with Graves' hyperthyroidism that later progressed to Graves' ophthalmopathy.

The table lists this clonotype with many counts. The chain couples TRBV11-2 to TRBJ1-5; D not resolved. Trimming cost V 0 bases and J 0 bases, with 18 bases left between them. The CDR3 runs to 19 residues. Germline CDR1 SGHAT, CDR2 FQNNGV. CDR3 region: CASSLDGSSFFHSNQPQHF. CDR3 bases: TGTGCCAGCAGCTTAGATGGCTCGTCCTTCTTTCATAGCAATCAGCCCCAGCATTTT.

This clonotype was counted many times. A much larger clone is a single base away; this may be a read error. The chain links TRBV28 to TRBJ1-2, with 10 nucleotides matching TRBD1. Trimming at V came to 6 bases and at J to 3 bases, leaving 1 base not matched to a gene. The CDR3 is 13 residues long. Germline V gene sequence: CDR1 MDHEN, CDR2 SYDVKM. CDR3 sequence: CASSGTGDYGYTF. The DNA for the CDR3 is TGTGCCAGCAGCGGGACAGGGGACTATGGCTACACCTTC.

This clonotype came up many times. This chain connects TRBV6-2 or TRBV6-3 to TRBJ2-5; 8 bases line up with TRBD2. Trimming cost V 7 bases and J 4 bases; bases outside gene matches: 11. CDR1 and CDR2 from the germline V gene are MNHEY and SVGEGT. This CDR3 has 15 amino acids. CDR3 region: CASNPRGAGGETQYF. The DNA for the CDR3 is TGTGCCAGCAACCCGCGGGGGGCGGGAGGAGAGACCCAGTACTTC.

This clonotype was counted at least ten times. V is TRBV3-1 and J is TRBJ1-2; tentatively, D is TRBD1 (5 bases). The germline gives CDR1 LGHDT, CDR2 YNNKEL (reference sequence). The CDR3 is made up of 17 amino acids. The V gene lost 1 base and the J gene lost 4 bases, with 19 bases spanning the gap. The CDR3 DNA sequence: TGTGCCAGCAGCCAAGGTCGGGGGTACGCCGCAAGCTATGGCTACACCTTC. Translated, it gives CASSQGRGYAASYGYTF.

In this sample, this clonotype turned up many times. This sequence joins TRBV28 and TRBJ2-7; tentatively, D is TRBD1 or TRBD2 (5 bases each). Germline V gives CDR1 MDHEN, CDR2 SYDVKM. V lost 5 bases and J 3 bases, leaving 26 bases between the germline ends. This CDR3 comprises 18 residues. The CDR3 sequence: CASSPLGTRDAFFYEQYF. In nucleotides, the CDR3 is TGTGCCAGCAGTCCCTTGGGGACCAGGGACGCATTTTTCTACGAGCAGTACTTC.

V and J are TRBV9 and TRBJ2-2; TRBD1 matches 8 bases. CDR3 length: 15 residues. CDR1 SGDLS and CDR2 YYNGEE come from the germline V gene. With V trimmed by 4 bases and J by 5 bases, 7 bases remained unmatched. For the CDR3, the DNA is TGTGCCAGCAGCCCCGGACAGGGAAGGACCGGGGAGCTGTTTTTT. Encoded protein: CASSPGQGRTGELFF.

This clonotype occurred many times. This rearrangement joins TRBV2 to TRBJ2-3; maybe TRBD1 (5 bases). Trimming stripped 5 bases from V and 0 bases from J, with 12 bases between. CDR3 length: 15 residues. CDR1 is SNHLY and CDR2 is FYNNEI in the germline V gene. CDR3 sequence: CASSRQLSSTDTQYF. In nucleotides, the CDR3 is TGTGCCAGCAGTCGACAGCTTTCTAGCACAGATACGCAGTATTTT.

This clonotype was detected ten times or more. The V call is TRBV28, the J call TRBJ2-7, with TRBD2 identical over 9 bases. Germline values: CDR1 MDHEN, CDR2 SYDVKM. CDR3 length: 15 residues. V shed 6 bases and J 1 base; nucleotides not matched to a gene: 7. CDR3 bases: TGTGCCAGCAGGGGCGGGAGGGCCTTATCCTACGAGCAGTACTTC. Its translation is CASRGGRALSYEQYF.

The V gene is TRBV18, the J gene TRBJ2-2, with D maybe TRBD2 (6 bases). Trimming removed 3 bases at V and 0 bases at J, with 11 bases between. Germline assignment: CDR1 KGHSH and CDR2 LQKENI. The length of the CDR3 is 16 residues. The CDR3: CASSPPGLSNTGELFF. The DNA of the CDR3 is TGTGCCAGCTCACCCCCGGGACTCTCGAACACCGGGGAGCTGTTTTTT.

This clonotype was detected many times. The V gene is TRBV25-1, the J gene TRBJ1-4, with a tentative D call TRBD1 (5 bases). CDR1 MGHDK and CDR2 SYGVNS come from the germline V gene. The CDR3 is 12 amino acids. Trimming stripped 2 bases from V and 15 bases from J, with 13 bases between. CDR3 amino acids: CASSEQGYIVFF. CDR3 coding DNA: TGTGCCAGCAGTGAACAGGGTTATATAGTGTTTTTT.

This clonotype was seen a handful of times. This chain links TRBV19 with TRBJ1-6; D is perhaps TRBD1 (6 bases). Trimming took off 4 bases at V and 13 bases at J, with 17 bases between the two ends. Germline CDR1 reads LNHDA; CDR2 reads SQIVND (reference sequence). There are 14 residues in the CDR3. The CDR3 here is CASSTTGPSPPLHF. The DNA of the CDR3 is TGTGCCAGTAGTACGACAGGACCTTCACCCCCCCTCCACTTT. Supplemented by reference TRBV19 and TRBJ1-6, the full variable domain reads DGGITQSPKYLFRKEGQNVTLSCEQNLNHDAMYWYRQDPGQGLRLIYYSQIVNDFQKGDIAEGYSVSREKKESFPLTVTSAQKNPTAFYLCASSTTGPSPPLHFGNGTRLTVT.

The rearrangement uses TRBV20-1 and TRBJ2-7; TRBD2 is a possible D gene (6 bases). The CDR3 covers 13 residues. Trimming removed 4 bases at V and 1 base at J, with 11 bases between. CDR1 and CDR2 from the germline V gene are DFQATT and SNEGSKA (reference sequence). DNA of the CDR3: TGCAGTGCTACTTCAGGGACTTCCTACGAGCAGTACTTC. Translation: CSATSGTSYEQYF.

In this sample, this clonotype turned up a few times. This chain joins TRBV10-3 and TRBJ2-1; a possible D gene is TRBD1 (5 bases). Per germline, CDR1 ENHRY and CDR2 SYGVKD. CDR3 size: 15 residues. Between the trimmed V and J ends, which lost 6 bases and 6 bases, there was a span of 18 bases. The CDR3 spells CAISPRGLQVNEQFF. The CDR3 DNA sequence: TGTGCCATCAGCCCCCGCGGATTACAGGTCAATGAGCAGTTCTTC.

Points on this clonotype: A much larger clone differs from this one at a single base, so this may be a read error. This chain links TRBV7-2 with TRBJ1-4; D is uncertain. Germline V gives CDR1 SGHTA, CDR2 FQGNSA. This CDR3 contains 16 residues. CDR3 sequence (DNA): TGTGCCAGCAGCTTAAACCCATCGCGTTTCGGGGAAAAACTGCTTTTT. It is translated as CASSLNPSRFGEKLLF.